This T cell receptor beta chain was recorded in a study of blood T cell repertoires in COVID-19. Profiled with immunoSEQ multiplex PCR; TCRdb holds only in-frame clones, not every one. The sample shows about 160,000 clones, approximately 90% of them seen only once. Sequencing was carried out using peripheral blood. This TCR was sampled from a man aged 25-40 years with COVID-19, enrolled during active disease.

The CDR3 protein is CASSLAAGQGARNEQFF. The CDR3 DNA is TGTGCCAGCAGCTTAGCGGCCGGACAGGGGGCTAGGAATGAGCAGTTCTTC. This rearrangement joins TRBV7-8 to TRBJ2-1; 11 bases match TRBD1. There are 17 residues in the CDR3. Germline-derived CDR1 and CDR2 are SGHVS and FQNEAQ. J gave up 7 bases and V 0 bases, and 8 bases lay outside the gene matches.